The 4 T cell receptor beta chains below all came from one sample that was sequenced in a study of T cell responses to AZD1222 COVID-19 vaccine. The assay was immunoSEQ multiplex PCR, and TCRdb's table has in-frame clones only and misses some. The sample includes 100,000 to 150,000 clones, approximately 85% of them seen just once. The sequenced sample was peripheral blood, obtained 28 days after the second AZD1222 dose. The receptors come from an adult who received the AZD1222 COVID-19 vaccine.

This clone was counted only a few times. The chain employs TRBV12-3 or TRBV12-4 and TRBJ1-2; maybe TRBD1 (5 bases). The CDR3 length is 13 residues. Between the trimmed V and J ends, which lost 6 bases and 4 bases, there was a span of 12 bases. The DNA for the CDR3 is TGTGCCAGCAGCCCATCAGGGAGCTATGGCTACACCTTC. Its protein is CASSPSGSYGYTF.

The J gene is TRBJ2-2, the V gene TRBV7-3; D might be TRBD1 or TRBD2, each matching 5 bases. Germline lookup yields CDR1 SGHTA and CDR2 FQGTGA. V was cut by 2 bases and J by 8 bases, with 18 bases left in between. The length of the CDR3 is 16 residues. CDR3 residues: CASSLRPGPSGGELFF. Written as DNA, the CDR3 is TGTGCCAGCAGCTTACGTCCGGGACCCTCAGGTGGGGAGCTGTTTTTT.

The CDR3 region is CASSPTGRGGGGEQYF. The CDR3 DNA follows: TGTGCCAGCAGCCCCACCGGGCGCGGGGGTGGCGGCGAGCAGTACTTC. The chain uses TRBV11-1 and TRBJ2-7, with TRBD2 matching 7 bases. The CDR3 totals 16 residues. Germline loops: CDR1 SGHAT, CDR2 FQDESV (reference sequence). Germline trimming cut 5 bases from V and 6 bases from J; bases unmatched to any gene: 16.

The rearrangement links TRBV4-1 to TRBJ2-3; 13 bases fit TRBD2. This CDR3 contains 19 residues. The ends lost 2 bases at V and 0 bases at J; junction bases unmatched: 8. Germline loops: CDR1 MGHRA, CDR2 YSYEKL. CDR3 sequence (DNA): TGCGCCAGCAGCCAAAGAATCGGGACTAGCGGGGCTAGCACAGATACGCAGTATTTT. Protein sequence: CASSQRIGTSGASTDTQYF.